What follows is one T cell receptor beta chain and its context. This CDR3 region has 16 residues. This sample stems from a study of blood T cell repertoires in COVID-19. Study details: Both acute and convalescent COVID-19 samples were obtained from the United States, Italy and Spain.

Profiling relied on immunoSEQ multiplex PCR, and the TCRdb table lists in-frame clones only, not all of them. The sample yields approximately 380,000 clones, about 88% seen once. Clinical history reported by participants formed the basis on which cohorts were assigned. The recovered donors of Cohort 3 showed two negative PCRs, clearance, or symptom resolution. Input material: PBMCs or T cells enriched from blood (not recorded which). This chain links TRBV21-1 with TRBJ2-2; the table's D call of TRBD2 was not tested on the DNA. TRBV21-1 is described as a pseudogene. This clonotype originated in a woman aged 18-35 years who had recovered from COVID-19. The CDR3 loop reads CASPLLGLAATGELFF. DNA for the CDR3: TGTGCCAGCCCCCTTTTGGGACTAGCGGCTACCGGGGAGCTGTTTTTT.